One and the same sample provided the 24 T cell receptor beta chains below, sequenced in a study of early T cells in non-severe SARS-CoV-2 infection. TCRdb redid the calling of the 5' RACE reads with MiXCR, one entry per CDR3 protein. Seen here are around 80,000 distinct CDR3 sequences, around 11% observed once, and the top ten hold around 12%. This specimen was whole blood, taken at baseline. The receptors derive from an adult who was a healthcare worker with PCR-confirmed SARS-CoV-2 infection or an uninfected control (not recorded which).

The V gene is TRBV7-9, the J gene TRBJ2-5; weak D call: TRBD1 (6 bases). Germline V gene data show CDR1 as SEHNR and CDR2 as FQNEAQ (reference sequence). This CDR3 has 16 residues. The germline V and J ends were trimmed by 5 bases and 3 bases, with 19 bases remaining between them. CDR3 nucleotides: TGTGCCAGCAGCGCACCAAAACAGGGAGCGAAAGAGACCCAGTACTTC. Amino acid sequence: CASSAPKQGAKETQYF.

This clonotype was detected many times. The rearrangement uses TRBV10-1 and TRBJ2-1, with D hard to call. The CDR3 length is 13 residues. Trimming cost V 8 bases and J 6 bases, with 14 bases left between them. Looked up from germline, CDR1 is WNHNN and CDR2 is SYGVQD (reference sequence). The CDR3 reads CASSPSAINEQFF. In DNA, the CDR3 is TGCGCCAGCTCACCTTCGGCGATCAATGAGCAGTTCTTC.

This clonotype was detected only a few times. The gene calls are TRBV30 and TRBJ2-6; 11 bases agree with TRBD1. Germline V gene data show CDR1 as GTSNPN and CDR2 as SVGIG (reference sequence). V gave up 1 base and J gave up 2 bases; unmatched junction bases: 10. There are 19 residues in the CDR3. The CDR3 sequence is CAWSGSTGTGGPGANVLTF. CDR3 DNA: TGTGCCTGGAGTGGCAGTACCGGGACAGGGGGTCCTGGGGCCAACGTCCTGACTTTC.

This clonotype occurred a few times. This chain's CDR3 is CASSSLMGYSNQPQHF. The CDR3 nucleotides are TGTGCCAGCAGCTCCCTGATGGGCTATAGCAATCAGCCCCAGCATTTT. This chain links TRBV12-3 or TRBV12-4 with TRBJ1-5; D remains unclear. The CDR3 is 16 amino acids. Between the trimmed V and J ends, which lost 6 bases and 0 bases, there was a span of 15 bases.

The chain carries TRBV12-3 or TRBV12-4 and TRBJ2-5; D possibly corresponds to TRBD2 (6 bases). The CDR3 spans 14 residues. The V gene lost 5 bases and the J gene lost 0 bases, with 10 bases spanning the gap. The CDR3 sequence is CASSAGTDQETQYF. CDR3 sequence (DNA): TGTGCCAGCAGTGCGGGGACGGACCAAGAGACCCAGTACTTC.

The V gene is TRBV20-1, the J gene TRBJ1-6; 8 positions match TRBD1. CDR3 length: 14 amino acids. Germline lookup yields CDR1 DFQATT and CDR2 SNEGSKA (reference sequence). V shed 3 bases, J shed 6 bases, and the junction held 4 bases outside the gene matches. In DNA form, the CDR3 reads TGCAGTGCTAGCAGACAGGGGTTTAATTCACCCCTCCACTTT. This gives the protein CSASRQGFNSPLHF.

V is TRBV29-1 and J is TRBJ2-3; D uncertain. This CDR3 comprises 11 residues. V lost 3 bases and J 7 bases, leaving 8 bases between the germline ends. Germline V lookup: CDR1 SQVTM, CDR2 ANQGSEA. CDR3 coding DNA: TGCAGCGTTGATTTCCGGAATACGCAGTATTTT. This gives the protein CSVDFRNTQYF.

This clonotype was recorded a few times. The chain recombines TRBV29-1 with TRBJ1-5; tentatively, D is TRBD1 (5 bases). Deletions cut 5 bases from V and 1 base from J, with 15 bases between. Germline values: CDR1 SQVTM, CDR2 ANQGSEA. CDR3 length equals 15 residues. The CDR3 is CSVPAEGMSNQPQHF. The CDR3 nucleotides are TGCAGCGTTCCCGCTGAGGGGATGAGCAATCAGCCCCAGCATTTT.

V is TRBV11-2 and J is TRBJ1-1; possible D gene TRBD1, 5 bases. Germline assignment: CDR1 SGHAT and CDR2 FQNNGV. CDR3 length: 13 residues. Trimming pared 5 bases from V and 6 bases from J, leaving 13 bases between. CDR3: CASSALDNAEAFF. The CDR3 DNA reads as TGTGCCAGCAGCGCCTTGGACAACGCTGAAGCTTTCTTT. The full variable domain, with the rest looked up from reference TRBV11-2 and TRBJ1-1, is EAGVAQSPRYKIIEKRQSVAFWCNPISGHATLYWYQQILGQGPKLLIQFQNNGVVDDSQLPKDRFSAERLKGVDSTLKIQPAKLEDSAVYLCASSALDNAEAFFGQGTRLTVV.

The chain uses TRBV27 and TRBJ1-1, with 9 bases identical to TRBD1. CDR1 is MNHEY, CDR2 SMNVEV, per germline (reference sequence). The CDR3 is 14 residues long. J lost 7 bases, V lost 5 bases, and 8 bases had no gene match. Written as DNA, the CDR3 is TGTGCCAGCAGTCCCTGGGACAGGGTGAGTGAAGCTTTCTTT. This gives the protein CASSPWDRVSEAFF.

The chain recombines TRBV2 with TRBJ2-7; 9 positions match TRBD1. The CDR3 has 15 residues. The germline gives CDR1 SNHLY, CDR2 FYNNEI. V lost 6 bases and J lost 5; bases outside the gene matches: 11. CDR3 bases: TGTGCCAGCAGCCCCCAGGGACAGGGTCATCACGAGCAGTACTTC. Protein sequence: CASSPQGQGHHEQYF.

In its sample, this clonotype was seen a few times. CDR3 amino acids: CASSPIDSPGYEQYF. The CDR3 region has the DNA TGTGCCAGCAGCCCGATCGACAGCCCAGGGTACGAGCAGTACTTC. The chain recombines TRBV12-3 or TRBV12-4 with TRBJ2-7, with a tentative D call TRBD1 (5 bases). V dropped 6 bases and J dropped 4 bases, with 19 bases sitting between them. The CDR3 spans 15 residues.

This clonotype was recorded a few times. CDR3 sequence: CASSLEGAPDTQYF. CDR3 DNA: TGTGCCAGCAGCTTAGAAGGAGCCCCAGATACGCAGTATTTT. The chain links TRBV7-2 to TRBJ2-3; D is unresolved. The V end was cut by 1 base, the J end by 4 bases, with 9 bases between. CDR1 and CDR2 from the germline V gene are SGHTA and FQGNSA. The CDR3 runs 14 residues.

This rearrangement joins TRBV25-1 to TRBJ1-3; D gene unclear. Germline CDR1 MGHDK, CDR2 SYGVNS. The CDR3 is 14 amino acids. V was cut by 3 bases and J by 0 bases, with 6 bases left in between. CDR3 sequence reads: CASSESGSGNTIYF. In nucleotides, the CDR3 is TGTGCCAGCAGTGAGAGTGGCTCTGGAAACACCATATATTTT.

This chain uses TRBV6-2 or TRBV6-3 with TRBJ1-5; possibly TRBD1 for D (6 bases). CDR3 length: 12 residues. In germline, CDR1 is MNHEY, CDR2 SVGEGT. The V end was cut by 2 bases, the J end by 9 bases, with 8 bases between. In DNA, the CDR3 is TGTGCCAGCAGTTACGGGGGCGCGCCCCAGCATTTT. As protein: CASSYGGAPQHF.

This clonotype showed up many times. The chain couples TRBV7-2 to TRBJ1-5, with a tentative D call TRBD1 (5 bases). Trimming shortened V by 1 base and J by 6 bases, and 10 bases separated the two germline ends. CDR3 length equals 14 residues. The germline V gene encodes CDR1 SGHTA and CDR2 FQGNSA. As DNA, the CDR3 is TGTGCCAGCAGCTTAGAGGGTAGGGGTCAGCCCCAGCATTTT. It specifies CASSLEGRGQPQHF.

This clonotype has a count of ten or more. V is TRBV10-3 and J is TRBJ2-2; 7 nucleotides align to TRBD1. The germline gives CDR1 ENHRY, CDR2 SYGVKD. The CDR3 contains 14 residues. Trimming took 7 bases from V and 0 from J; bases not matched to a gene: 2. Written as DNA, the CDR3 is TGTGCCATCACCCAGGGGGCGAACACCGGGGAGCTGTTTTTT. Its protein product is CAITQGANTGELFF.

This clonotype was seen a few times. The chain has TRBV10-3 and TRBJ2-7, with a possible D match to TRBD1 (5 bases). V was trimmed by 7 bases and J by 0 bases, leaving 13 bases between them. Germline lookup yields CDR1 ENHRY and CDR2 SYGVKD. CDR3 length equals 14 residues. In DNA form, the CDR3 reads TGTGCCATCACCCAGACAGTCCCCTCCTACGAGCAGTACTTC. The encoded protein is CAITQTVPSYEQYF.

Many counts were recorded for this clonotype. This sequence joins TRBV7-8 and TRBJ2-7; possible D gene TRBD1, 6 bases. The germline V gene has CDR1 SGHVS and CDR2 FQNEAQ. V lost 0 bases, J lost 3 bases, and 6 bases lay in between. CDR3 length: 13 amino acids. The CDR3 DNA reads TGTGCCAGCAGCTTAGCGGACAGCTACGAGCAGTACTTC. It specifies CASSLADSYEQYF. The full variable domain, rest sourced from reference TRBV7-8 and TRBJ2-7, is GAGVSQSPRYKVAKRGQDVALRCDPISGHVSLFWYQQALGQGPEFLTYFQNEAQLDKSGLPSDRFFAERPEGSVSTLKIQRTQQEDSAVYLCASSLADSYEQYFGPGTRLTVT.

The gene calls are TRBV2 and TRBJ2-5; D is perhaps TRBD1 (6 bases). The CDR3 is 16 amino acids. From germline, CDR1 is SNHLY and CDR2 FYNNEI. The V gene lost 1 base and the J gene lost 4 bases, with 16 bases spanning the gap. The CDR3 region has the DNA TGTGCCAGCAGTGAAGGTCGGACAGCGCGATCAGAGACCCAGTACTTC. This encodes CASSEGRTARSETQYF.

This clonotype came up many times. V and J are TRBV9 and TRBJ2-5, with D possibly matching TRBD2 (6 bases). In germline, CDR1 is SGDLS, CDR2 YYNGEE. Trimming took 6 bases from V and 5 from J, leaving 20 bases between them. CDR3 length: 15 residues. The CDR3: CASNSAGRLGETQYF. The CDR3 bases are TGTGCCAGCAACTCAGCGGGTCGCCTGGGGGAGACCCAGTACTTC.

This clonotype was counted a few times. This rearrangement joins TRBV6-6 to TRBJ1-2; the D is unclear. The V and J ends lost 2 bases and 8 bases respectively, with 3 bases between them. The CDR3 consists of 10 residues. Germline V gives CDR1 MNHNY, CDR2 SVGAGI (reference sequence). The CDR3 protein is CASSYGGYTF. The DNA of the CDR3 is TGTGCCAGCAGTTACGGGGGCTACACCTTC.

This clonotype was seen at least ten times. V usage is TRBV6-6 and J usage is TRBJ1-5; D unclear. The germline V and J ends were trimmed by 5 bases and 4 bases, with 6 bases remaining between them. The CDR3 has 12 amino acids. Germline V CDR1 and CDR2: MNHNY, SVGAGI (reference sequence). The CDR3 DNA sequence: TGTGCCAGCAGTCGTCCTAATCAGCCCCAGCATTTT. Residues: CASSRPNQPQHF.

The chain combines TRBV20-1 with TRBJ2-1; 9 bases align to TRBD2. Germline V gives CDR1 DFQATT, CDR2 SNEGSKA (reference sequence). V shed 6 bases, J shed 7 bases, and the junction held 7 bases outside the gene matches. The CDR3 has 13 amino acids. CDR3 amino acids: CSAIAGAWNEQFF. The CDR3 DNA is TGCAGTGCCATAGCGGGGGCTTGGAATGAGCAGTTCTTC.